The next 21 T cell receptor beta chains were all read from a single sample in a study of T cell changes during pregnancy in multiple sclerosis. Sequencing was performed with immunoSEQ multiplex PCR; in TCRdb, only in-frame clones are kept and a portion is missing. The table lists about 80,000 clones, about 90% of them singletons. The sequencing used peripheral blood, collected before pregnancy. The receptors come from a female donor with multiple sclerosis, enrolled in a pregnancy study.

This sequence joins TRBV27 and TRBJ1-4; TRBD1 might be the D (5 bases). CDR3 length equals 17 residues. Per the germline V gene, CDR1 is MNHEY and CDR2 is SMNVEV (reference sequence). Between the trimmed V and J ends, which lost 3 bases and 0 bases, there was a span of 14 bases. The CDR3 DNA reads TGTGCCAGCAGTTTCACAGGAGCTGCTGCAACTAATGAAAAACTGTTTTTT. Amino acid sequence: CASSFTGAAATNEKLFF. Full variable domain (rest looked up from reference TRBV27 and TRBJ1-4): EAQVTQNPRYLITVTGKKLTVTCSQNMNHEYMSWYRQDPGLGLRQIYYSMNVEVTDKGDVPEGYKVSRKEKRNFPLILESPSPNQTSLYFCASSFTGAAATNEKLFFGSGTQLSVL.

The chain employs TRBV2 and TRBJ2-5; 8 bases map to TRBD1. Germline V gene data show CDR1 as SNHLY and CDR2 as FYNNEI. Trimming took 6 bases from V and 5 from J; bases not matched to a gene: 8. CDR3 size: 14 residues. In nucleotides, the CDR3 is TGTGCCAGCAGCTGGACAGGGCTCAGGGAGACCCAGTACTTC. Its translation is CASSWTGLRETQYF.

The gene calls are TRBV27 and TRBJ1-5; 10 bases line up with TRBD1. V trimming: 6 bases; J trimming: 6 bases; junction bases outside the gene matches: 11. Germline CDR1 MNHEY, CDR2 SMNVEV (reference sequence). The CDR3 consists of 16 residues. CDR3 sequence (DNA): TGTGCCAGCAGCCGCCTTGGGACAGGGGAAGGTCAGCCCCAGCATTTT. Its protein product is CASSRLGTGEGQPQHF.

The rearrangement joins TRBV28 to TRBJ2-1, with D possibly TRBD1 on 5 matching bases. In germline, CDR1 is MDHEN, CDR2 SYDVKM. V was pared by 5 bases and J by 0 bases, with 23 bases between. The CDR3 is made up of 19 amino acids. The CDR3 spells CASSPLGQGVFSSYNEQFF. CDR3 nucleotides: TGTGCCAGCAGTCCCCTTGGACAAGGCGTCTTTAGCTCCTACAATGAGCAGTTCTTC. The variable domain in full, completed from reference TRBV28 and TRBJ2-1, reads DVKVTQSSRYLVKRTGEKVFLECVQDMDHENMFWYRQDPGLGLRLIYFSYDVKMKEKGDIPEGYSVSREKKERFSLILESASTNQTSMYLCASSPLGQGVFSSYNEQFFGPGTRLTVL.

The sample holds one count of this clone. This chain joins TRBV7-8 and TRBJ2-5; D is perhaps TRBD1 (5 bases). This CDR3 is 15 amino acids long. Trimming removed 5 bases from V and 0 bases from J, with 13 bases in between. Germline V lookup: CDR1 SGHVS, CDR2 FQNEAQ. DNA for the CDR3: TGTGCCAGCAGCCCATACTACAGGTACCAAGAGACCCAGTACTTC. It encodes CASSPYYRYQETQYF.

The chain joins TRBV29-1 to TRBJ2-5; a weak D match, TRBD2 (5 bases). Between the trimmed V and J ends, which lost 4 bases and 3 bases, there was a span of 12 bases. The CDR3 runs to 13 residues. CDR1 SQVTM and CDR2 ANQGSEA come from the germline V gene. CDR3 residues: CSVGKGAKETQYF. As DNA, the CDR3 is TGCAGCGTTGGGAAGGGAGCGAAAGAGACCCAGTACTTC.

The chain uses TRBV27 and TRBJ2-2; 11 nucleotides align to TRBD2. J lost 2 bases, V lost 5 bases, and 7 bases had no gene match. Germline CDR1 is MNHEY and CDR2 is SMNVEV (reference sequence). The CDR3 is made up of 17 amino acids. The CDR3 DNA sequence: TGTGCCAGCAGTAAGGCTAGCGGGGGGACAAACACCGGGGAGCTGTTTTTT. This sequence encodes CASSKASGGTNTGELFF.

This clone has only a few counts. This chain uses TRBV9 with TRBJ1-2, with 7 bases lining up with TRBD1. The V and J ends lost 0 bases and 10 bases, in that order; junction bases with no gene match: 3. This CDR3 region has 12 residues. The V gene's germline CDR1 is SGDLS and CDR2 YYNGEE. The CDR3 DNA sequence: TGTGCCAGCAGCGTAGGCCAGGGGGACTACACCTTC. Its translation is CASSVGQGDYTF.

The chain joins TRBV5-6 to TRBJ1-4; the D gene is possibly TRBD1 (6 bases). Germline assignment: CDR1 SGHDT and CDR2 YYEEEE. The CDR3 has 14 residues. Trimming shortened V by 3 bases and J by 2 bases, and 8 bases separated the two germline ends. The CDR3 region is CASSSGHTNEKLFF. As DNA, the CDR3 is TGTGCCAGCAGCTCGGGACACACTAATGAAAAACTGTTTTTT.

The V call is TRBV5-1, the J call TRBJ2-1; 9 bases fit TRBD1. The trim removed 4 bases at V and 9 bases at J, leaving 11 bases unmatched. The germline gives CDR1 SGHRS, CDR2 YFSETQ. This CDR3 spans 15 amino acids. The CDR3 is CASSVASTGGGEQFF. CDR3 bases: TGCGCCAGCAGCGTTGCGTCCACAGGGGGCGGTGAGCAGTTCTTC. The full variable domain, rest sourced from reference TRBV5-1 and TRBJ2-1, is KAGVTQTPRYLIKTRGQQVTLSCSPISGHRSVSWYQQTPGQGLQFLFEYFSETQRNKGNFPGRFSGRQFSNSRSEMNVSTLELGDSALYLCASSVASTGGGEQFFGPGTRLTVL.

The rearrangement links TRBV7-9 to TRBJ2-7; 7 positions agree with TRBD1. Germline V gene sequence: CDR1 SEHNR, CDR2 FQNEAQ (reference sequence). This CDR3 is built from 15 residues. Losses at the gene ends were 5 bases for V and 4 bases for J; bases not matched to a gene: 11. The CDR3, as DNA: TGTGCCAGCAGCCCGGACGGGACAGACGTTTACGAGCAGTACTTC. It codes for CASSPDGTDVYEQYF.

The gene calls are TRBV6-1 and TRBJ2-7, with TRBD1 as a possible D gene (6 bases). From germline, CDR1 is MNHNS and CDR2 SASEGT. CDR3 length: 15 amino acids. V was shortened by 7 bases and J by 4 bases, with 20 bases between the two germline ends. The DNA of the CDR3 is TGTGCCAGCATCCTAAACAGGGTATCTAGGTACGAGCAGTACTTC. This gives the protein CASILNRVSRYEQYF.

The chain employs TRBV7-3 and TRBJ1-2; tentatively, D is TRBD1 (5 bases). The germline CDR1 and CDR2 sequences are SGHTA and FQGTGA. This CDR3 is built from 14 residues. Deletions cut 5 bases from V and 6 bases from J, with 16 bases between. CDR3 in amino acids: CASSRPGRAHGYTF. The CDR3 DNA is TGTGCCAGCAGCCGGCCGGGCAGGGCGCATGGCTACACCTTC.

The chain recombines TRBV13 with TRBJ1-6; D remains ambiguous. With 0 bases removed from V and 6 bases from J, the gap between germline ends came to 9 bases. Germline CDR1 and CDR2: PRHDT and FYEKMQ (reference sequence). This CDR3 has 15 residues. Here the CDR3 DNA reads TGTGCCAGCAGCTTAGGTGCACCTAGTAATTCACCCCTCCACTTT. It encodes CASSLGAPSNSPLHF. The variable domain in full, completed from reference TRBV13 and TRBJ1-6, reads AAGVIQSPRHLIKEKRETATLKCYPIPRHDTVYWYQQGPGQDPQFLISFYEKMQSDKGSIPDRFSAQQFSDYHSELNMSSLELGDSALYFCASSLGAPSNSPLHFGNGTRLTVT.

This chain connects TRBV5-1 to TRBJ1-2; D is perhaps TRBD1 (6 bases). The CDR3 consists of 18 residues. The V end lost 0 bases, the J end lost 2 bases, and 20 bases lay between the germline ends. Germline V gene data show CDR1 as SGHRS and CDR2 as YFSETQ. The CDR3 here is CASSLAPLSTGPNYGYTF. For the CDR3, the DNA is TGCGCCAGCAGCTTGGCCCCTCTATCGACAGGTCCAAACTATGGCTACACCTTC.

The chain combines TRBV4-2 with TRBJ1-1, with a tentative D call TRBD1 (6 bases). This CDR3 has 15 amino acids. CDR1 is LGHNA and CDR2 is YNFKEQ in the germline V gene. Trimming took 0 bases from V and 0 from J, leaving 8 bases between them. CDR3 residues: CASSQDDRMNTEAFF. In DNA form, the CDR3 reads TGTGCCAGCAGCCAAGATGACAGGATGAACACTGAAGCTTTCTTT.

CDR3 bases: TGCGCCAGCAGCGCGGCTCCGGGAGTTCTCGAGACCCAGTACTTC. Encoded protein: CASSAAPGVLETQYF. This chain connects TRBV5-1 to TRBJ2-5, with D maybe TRBD2 (6 bases). The germline V and J ends were trimmed by 4 bases and 5 bases, with 18 bases remaining between them. CDR1 and CDR2 from the germline V gene are SGHRS and YFSETQ. The CDR3 runs 15 residues.

The J gene is TRBJ2-7, the V gene TRBV29-1; 7 nucleotides line up with TRBD1. With V trimmed by 6 bases and J by 2 bases, 4 bases remained unmatched. CDR3 length: 12 amino acids. Germline V gene data show CDR1 as SQVTM and CDR2 as ANQGSEA. The CDR3 sequence is CSVQGQTYEQYF. In DNA, the CDR3 is TGCAGCGTGCAGGGACAGACCTACGAGCAGTACTTC.

This clone was found once. The genes are TRBV6-1 and TRBJ2-5; 13 bases agree with TRBD2. Germline V CDR1 and CDR2: MNHNS, SASEGT. The CDR3 totals 15 residues. Unmatched junction bases numbered 4, after V lost 8 bases and J lost 1 base. The CDR3 sequence: CASWGLAGLQETQYF. The CDR3 DNA sequence: TGTGCCAGCTGGGGACTAGCGGGGCTCCAAGAGACCCAGTACTTC.

This clone was observed once. The V gene is TRBV13, the J gene TRBJ1-1; weak D call: TRBD1 (5 bases). CDR3 length: 17 amino acids. CDR1 is PRHDT, CDR2 FYEKMQ, per germline (reference sequence). The V gene lost 2 bases and the J gene lost 1 base, with 17 bases spanning the gap. The CDR3 loop is CASSLSLRGAKNTEAFF. For the CDR3, the DNA is TGTGCCAGCAGCTTAAGTTTGCGGGGCGCCAAGAACACTGAAGCTTTCTTT.

The rearrangement links TRBV19 to TRBJ2-1, with 7 bases lining up with TRBD2. J lost 8 bases, V lost 5 bases, and 9 bases had no gene match. CDR3 length: 14 residues. Germline loops: CDR1 LNHDA, CDR2 SQIVND (reference sequence). CDR3 bases: TGTGCCAGTAGTGAGGCTAGCGGCGGGGATGAGCAGTTCTTC. This gives the protein CASSEASGGDEQFF.